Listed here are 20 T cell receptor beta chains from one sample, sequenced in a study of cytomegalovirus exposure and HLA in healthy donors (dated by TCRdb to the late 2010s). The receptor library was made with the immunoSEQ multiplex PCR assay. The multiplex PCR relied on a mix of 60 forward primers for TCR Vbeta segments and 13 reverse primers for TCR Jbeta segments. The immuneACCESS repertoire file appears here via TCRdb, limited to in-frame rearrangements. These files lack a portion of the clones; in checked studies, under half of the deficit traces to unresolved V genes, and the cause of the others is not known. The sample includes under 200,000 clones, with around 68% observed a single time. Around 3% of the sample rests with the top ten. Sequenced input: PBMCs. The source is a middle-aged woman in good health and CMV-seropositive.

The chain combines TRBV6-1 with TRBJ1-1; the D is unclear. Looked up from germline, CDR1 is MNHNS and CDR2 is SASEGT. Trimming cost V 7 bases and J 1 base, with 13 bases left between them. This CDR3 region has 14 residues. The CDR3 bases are TGTGCCAGCAATCCGGGCGCGGGGAACACTGAAGCTTTCTTT. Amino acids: CASNPGAGNTEAFF.

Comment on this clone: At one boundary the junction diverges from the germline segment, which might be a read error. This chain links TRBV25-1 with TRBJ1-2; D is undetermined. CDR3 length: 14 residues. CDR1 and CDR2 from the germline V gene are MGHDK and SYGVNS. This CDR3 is CASSEDSGFGGYPF. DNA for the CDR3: TGTGCCAGCAGTGAAGACTCGGGGTTCGGAGGCTACCCCTTC.

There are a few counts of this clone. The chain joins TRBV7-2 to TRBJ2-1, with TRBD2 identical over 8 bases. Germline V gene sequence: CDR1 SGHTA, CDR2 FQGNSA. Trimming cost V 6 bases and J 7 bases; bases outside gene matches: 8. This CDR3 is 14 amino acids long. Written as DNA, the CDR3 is TGTGCCAGCAGAGGGGCGGGAGGAGGAAATGAGCAGTTCTTC. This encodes CASRGAGGGNEQFF.

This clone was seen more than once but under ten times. CDR3 sequence reads: CATSRDSGQPQHF. CDR3 nucleotide sequence: TGTGCCACCAGCAGAGATTCGGGTCAGCCCCAGCATTTT. The chain couples TRBV15 to TRBJ1-5; D remains ambiguous. V dropped 0 bases and J dropped 6 bases, with 6 bases sitting between them. Germline CDR1 reads LNHNV; CDR2 reads YYDKDF (reference sequence). This CDR3 comprises 13 residues. The entire variable domain, with the rest obtained from reference TRBV15 and TRBJ1-5, is as follows: DAMVIQNPRYQVTQFGKPVTLSCSQTLNHNVMYWYQQKSSQAPKLLFHYYDKDFNNEADTPDNFQSRRPNTSFCFLDIRSPGLGDTAMYLCATSRDSGQPQHFGDGTRLSIL.

This CDR3 reads CASRPTGARYEQYF. The CDR3 nucleotides are TGTGCCAGCAGACCGACAGGGGCTAGATACGAGCAGTACTTC. This chain uses TRBV28 with TRBJ2-7; 8 nucleotides align to TRBD1. The CDR3 runs 14 residues. CDR1 and CDR2 from the germline V gene are MDHEN and SYDVKM. V gave up 6 bases and J gave up 4 bases; unmatched junction bases: 8.

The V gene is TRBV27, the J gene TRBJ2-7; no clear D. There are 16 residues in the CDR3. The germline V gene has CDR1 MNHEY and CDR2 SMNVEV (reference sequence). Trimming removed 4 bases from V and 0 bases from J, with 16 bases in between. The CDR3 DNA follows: TGTGCCAGCAGTTCGACTCGACTGCAAAGCTCCTACGAGCAGTACTTC. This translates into CASSSTRLQSSYEQYF.

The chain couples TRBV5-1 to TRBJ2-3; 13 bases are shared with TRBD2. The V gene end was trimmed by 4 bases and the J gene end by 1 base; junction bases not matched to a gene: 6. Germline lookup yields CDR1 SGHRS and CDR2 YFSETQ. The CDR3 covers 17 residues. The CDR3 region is CASSAGTSGEGTDTQYF. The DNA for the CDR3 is TGCGCCAGCAGCGCCGGGACTAGCGGGGAAGGCACAGATACGCAGTATTTT.

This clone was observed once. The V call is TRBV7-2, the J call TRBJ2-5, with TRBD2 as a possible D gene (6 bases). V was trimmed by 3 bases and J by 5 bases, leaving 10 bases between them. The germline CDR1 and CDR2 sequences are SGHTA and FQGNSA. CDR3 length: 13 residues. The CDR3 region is CASSLTRWETQYF. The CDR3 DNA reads TGTGCCAGCAGCTTGACTAGGTGGGAGACCCAGTACTTC.

CDR3 sequence (DNA): TGTGCCAGCAGCAAACCCGGGACTAGCGGGATCGAGGGCTACGAGCAGTACTTC. Protein product: CASSKPGTSGIEGYEQYF. This chain uses TRBV21-1 with TRBJ2-7; the table calls TRBD2, which could not be checked here. TRBV21-1 is marked as a pseudogene. CDR3 length: 18 amino acids.

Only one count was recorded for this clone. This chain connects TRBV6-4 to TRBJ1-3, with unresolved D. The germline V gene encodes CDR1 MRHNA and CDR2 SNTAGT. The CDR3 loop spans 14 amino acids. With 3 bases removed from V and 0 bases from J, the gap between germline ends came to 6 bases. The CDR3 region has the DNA TGTGCCAGCAGTGATAGGAGCTCTGGAAACACCATATATTTT. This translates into CASSDRSSGNTIYF.

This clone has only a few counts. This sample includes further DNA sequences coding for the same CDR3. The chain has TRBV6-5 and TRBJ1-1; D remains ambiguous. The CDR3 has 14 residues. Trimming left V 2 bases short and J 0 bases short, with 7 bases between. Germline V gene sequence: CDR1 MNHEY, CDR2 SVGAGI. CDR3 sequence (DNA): TGTGCCAGCAGTTACGGCCAAGTGAACACTGAAGCTTTCTTT. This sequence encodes CASSYGQVNTEAFF.

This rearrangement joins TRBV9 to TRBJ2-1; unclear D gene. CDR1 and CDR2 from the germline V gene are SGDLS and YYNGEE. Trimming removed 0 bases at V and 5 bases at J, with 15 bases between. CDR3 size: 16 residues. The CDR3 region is CASSVAFEYGDNEQFF. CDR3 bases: TGTGCCAGCAGCGTAGCCTTTGAGTATGGAGACAATGAGCAGTTCTTC.

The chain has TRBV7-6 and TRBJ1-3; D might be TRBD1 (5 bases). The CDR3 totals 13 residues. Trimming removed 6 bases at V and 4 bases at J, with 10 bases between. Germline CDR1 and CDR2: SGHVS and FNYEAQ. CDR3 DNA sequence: TGTGCCAGCAGAATGGGGGGGGGAAACACCATATATTTT. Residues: CASRMGGGNTIYF.

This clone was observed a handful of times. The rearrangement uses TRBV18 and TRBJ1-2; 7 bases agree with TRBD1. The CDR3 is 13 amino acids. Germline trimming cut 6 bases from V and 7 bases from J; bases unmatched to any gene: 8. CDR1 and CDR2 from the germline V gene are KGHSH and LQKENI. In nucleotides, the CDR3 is TGTGCCAGCTCGTCCGACAGGGTCAGTGGCTACACCTTC. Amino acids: CASSSDRVSGYTF.

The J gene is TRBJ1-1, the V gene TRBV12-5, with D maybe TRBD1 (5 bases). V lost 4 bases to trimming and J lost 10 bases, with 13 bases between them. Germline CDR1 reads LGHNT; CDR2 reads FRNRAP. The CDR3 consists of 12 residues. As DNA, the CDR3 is TGTGCTAGTGGTTCGGAGGGAGGGGTAGCTTTCTTT. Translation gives CASGSEGGVAFF.

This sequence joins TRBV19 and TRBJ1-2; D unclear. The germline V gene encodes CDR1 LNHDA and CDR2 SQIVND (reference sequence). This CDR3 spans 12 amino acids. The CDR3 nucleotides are TGTAACACACCATGGCGGTACTATGGCTACACCTTC. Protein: CNTPWRYYGYTF. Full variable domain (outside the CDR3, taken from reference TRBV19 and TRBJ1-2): DGGITQSPKYLFRKEGQNVTLSCEQNLNHDAMYWYRQDPGQGLRLIYYSQIVNDFQKGDIAEGYSVSREKKESFPLTVTSAQKNPTAFYLCNTPWRYYGYTFGSGTRLTVV.

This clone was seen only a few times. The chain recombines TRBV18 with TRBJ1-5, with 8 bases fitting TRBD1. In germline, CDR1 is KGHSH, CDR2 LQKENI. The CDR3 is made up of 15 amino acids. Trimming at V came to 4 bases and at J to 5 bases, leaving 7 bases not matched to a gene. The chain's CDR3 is CASSQQGDADQPQHF. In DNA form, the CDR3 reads TGTGCCAGCTCACAACAGGGGGACGCCGATCAGCCCCAGCATTTT.

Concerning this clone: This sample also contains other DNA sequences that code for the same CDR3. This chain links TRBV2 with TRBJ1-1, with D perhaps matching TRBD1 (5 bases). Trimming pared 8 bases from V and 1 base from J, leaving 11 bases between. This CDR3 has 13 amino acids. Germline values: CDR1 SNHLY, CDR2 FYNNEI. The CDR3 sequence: CASSRQGNTEAFF. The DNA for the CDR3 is TGTGCCAGCTCTCGGCAGGGGAACACTGAAGCTTTCTTT. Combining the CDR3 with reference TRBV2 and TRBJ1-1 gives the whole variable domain EPEVTQTPSHQVTQMGQEVILRCVPISNHLYFYWYRQILGQKVEFLVSFYNNEISEKSEIFDDQFSVERPDGSNFTLKIRSTKLEDSAMYFCASSRQGNTEAFFGQGTRLTVV.

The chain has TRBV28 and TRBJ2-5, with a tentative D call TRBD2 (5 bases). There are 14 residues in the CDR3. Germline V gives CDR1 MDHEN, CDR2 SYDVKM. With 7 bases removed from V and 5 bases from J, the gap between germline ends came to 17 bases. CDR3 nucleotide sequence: TGTGCCAGCACCGGTTCCGATCTAGCTGAGACCCAGTACTTC. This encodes CASTGSDLAETQYF.

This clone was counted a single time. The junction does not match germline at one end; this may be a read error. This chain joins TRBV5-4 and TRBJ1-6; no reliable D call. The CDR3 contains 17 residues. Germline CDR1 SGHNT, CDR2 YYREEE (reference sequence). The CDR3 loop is CASSLVHSGEYNSPLNF. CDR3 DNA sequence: TGTGCCAGCAGCTTGGTTCACTCCGGGGAATATAATTCACCCCTCAACTTT.